The TCR beta chain described here comes from a study of T cells in Graves' hyperthyroidism and ophthalmopathy. In patients aged 18 to 65, hyperthyroidism was newly diagnosed, with duration under 2 months. Diagnoses used clinical symptoms, serum thyroxine and TRAb, thyroid ultrasound and orbital computed tomography. Amplified TCR beta CDR3 regions came from RNA transcripts. HTBI primers were used for first-round RT-PCR of the TCR CDR3. MiXCR, applied by TCRdb to the multiplex PCR reads, yields one record per CDR3 protein. The sample carries about 300,000 distinct CDR3 sequences, less than 30% recorded once. CDR3 size: 14 residues. V lost 6 bases, J lost 2 bases, and 4 bases stayed unmatched. The table lists this clonotype with many counts.

This clonotype was sampled from a middle-aged man with Graves' hyperthyroidism that later progressed to Graves' ophthalmopathy. This chain connects TRBV12-3 or TRBV12-4 to TRBJ2-4; 7 nucleotides line up with TRBD2. Sequencing was carried out using blood. The CDR3 DNA is TGTGCCAGCAGGGGGGGGGGATCCAAAAACATTCAGTACTTC. As protein: CASRGGGSKNIQYF.